This T cell receptor beta chain was identified in a study of cytomegalovirus exposure and HLA in healthy donors. Study-level findings and limits: Being indistinguishable, some V segments were excluded, TRBV6-2 and TRBV6-3 among them. Accounts indicate the classifier identified cytomegalovirus status with strong specificity and sensitivity. The study labeled fewer than 200 TCR beta chains cytomegalovirus-associated. Productive status was seen about 90% or about 30% of the time for most TCR beta V segments in an earlier analysis.

V was pared by 4 bases and J by 2 bases, with 12 bases between. In germline, CDR1 is MNHNS, CDR2 SASEGT. The CDR3 consists of 15 residues. Remarks on this clone: Its antigen remains unidentified.

Primers: 60 Vbeta forward and 13 Jbeta reverse. Repertoires were generated with immunoSEQ multiplex PCR, while TCRdb's copy carries only in-frame clones and drops some. The table shows some 98,000 clones, with roughly 77% occurring only once. The genes are TRBV6-1 and TRBJ1-3; D uncertain. The sequenced sample consisted of PBMCs. This receptor was taken from a human donor in good health. The DNA for the CDR3 is TGTGCCAGCAGTGTAAGCAGCGGGGCTGGAAACACCATATATTTT. Residues: CASSVSSGAGNTIYF.